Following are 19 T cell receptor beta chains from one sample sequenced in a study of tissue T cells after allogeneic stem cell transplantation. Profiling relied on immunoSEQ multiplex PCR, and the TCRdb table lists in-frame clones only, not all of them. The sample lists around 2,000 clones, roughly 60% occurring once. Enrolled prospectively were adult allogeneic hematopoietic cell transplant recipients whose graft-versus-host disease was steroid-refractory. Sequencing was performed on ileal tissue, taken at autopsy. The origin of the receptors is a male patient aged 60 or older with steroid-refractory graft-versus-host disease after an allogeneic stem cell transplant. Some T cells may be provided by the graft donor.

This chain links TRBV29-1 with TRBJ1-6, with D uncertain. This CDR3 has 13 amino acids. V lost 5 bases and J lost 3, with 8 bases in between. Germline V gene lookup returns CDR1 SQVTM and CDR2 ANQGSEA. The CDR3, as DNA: TGCAGCGTTTGCCTCCACTATAATTCACCCCTCCACTTT. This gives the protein CSVCLHYNSPLHF. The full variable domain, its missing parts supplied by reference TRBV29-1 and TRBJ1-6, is SAVISQKPSRDICQRGTSLTIQCQVDSQVTMMFWYRQQPGQSLTLIATANQGSEATYESGFVIDKFPISRPNLTFSTLTVSNMSPEDSSIYLCSVCLHYNSPLHFGNGTRLTVT.

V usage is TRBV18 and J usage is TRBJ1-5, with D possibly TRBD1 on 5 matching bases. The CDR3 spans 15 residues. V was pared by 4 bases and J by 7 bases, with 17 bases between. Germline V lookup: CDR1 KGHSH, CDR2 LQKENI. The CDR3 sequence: CASSRSQGGVQPQHF. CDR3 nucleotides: TGTGCCAGCTCACGCTCTCAGGGTGGAGTACAGCCCCAGCATTTT.

This CDR3 reads CASSLSLETGGAKQYF. The DNA of the CDR3 is TGTGCCAGCAGCTTGTCCCTGGAGACAGGGGGCGCGAAACAGTACTTC. The rearrangement links TRBV5-6 to TRBJ2-7; 10 nucleotides line up with TRBD1. V was clipped by 1 base and J by 10 bases; unmatched bases: 14. The CDR3 covers 16 residues. Germline CDR1 SGHDT, CDR2 YYEEEE.

The CDR3 sequence is CASSVGTGSTDTQYF. CDR3 in DNA: TGTGCCAGCAGTGTAGGGACAGGAAGCACAGATACGCAGTATTTT. The rearrangement uses TRBV2 and TRBJ2-3, with 8 bases matching TRBD1. The trim removed 4 bases at V and 0 bases at J, leaving 3 bases unmatched. Germline lookup yields CDR1 SNHLY and CDR2 FYNNEI. The CDR3 has 15 residues.

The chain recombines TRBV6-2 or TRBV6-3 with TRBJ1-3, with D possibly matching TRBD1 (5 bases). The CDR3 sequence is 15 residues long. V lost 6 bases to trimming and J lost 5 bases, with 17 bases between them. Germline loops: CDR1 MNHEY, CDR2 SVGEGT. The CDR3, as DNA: TGTGCCAGCAGCTCCCGACCCGGGGGGAGAAACACCATATATTTT. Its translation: CASSSRPGGRNTIYF.

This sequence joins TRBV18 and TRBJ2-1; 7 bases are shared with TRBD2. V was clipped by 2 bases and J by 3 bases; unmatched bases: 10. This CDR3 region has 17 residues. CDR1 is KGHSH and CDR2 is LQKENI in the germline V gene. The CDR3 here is CASSPTQAGDLYNEQFF. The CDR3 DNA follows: TGTGCCAGCTCACCAACACAGGCGGGGGACCTCTACAATGAGCAGTTCTTC.

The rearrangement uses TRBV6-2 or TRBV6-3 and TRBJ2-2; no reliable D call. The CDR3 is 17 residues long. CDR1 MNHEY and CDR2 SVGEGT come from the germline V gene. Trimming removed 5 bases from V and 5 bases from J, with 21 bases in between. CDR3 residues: CASSDRGVGLFTGELFF. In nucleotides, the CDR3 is TGTGCCAGCAGTGACCGCGGAGTGGGTCTTTTTACCGGGGAGCTGTTTTTT.

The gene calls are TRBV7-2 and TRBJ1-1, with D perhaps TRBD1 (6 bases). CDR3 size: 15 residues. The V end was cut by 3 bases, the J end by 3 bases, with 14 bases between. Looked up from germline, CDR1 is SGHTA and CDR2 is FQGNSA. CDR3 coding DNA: TGTGCCAGCAGCTTTACGCCAAACAGGGACACTGAAGCTTTCTTT. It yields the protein CASSFTPNRDTEAFF.

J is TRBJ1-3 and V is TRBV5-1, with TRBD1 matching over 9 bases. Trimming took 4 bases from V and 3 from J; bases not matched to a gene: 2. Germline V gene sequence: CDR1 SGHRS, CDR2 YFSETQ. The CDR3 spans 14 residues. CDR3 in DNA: TGCGCCAGCAGCACGGGACAGGGTGGAAACACCATATATTTT. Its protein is CASSTGQGGNTIYF.

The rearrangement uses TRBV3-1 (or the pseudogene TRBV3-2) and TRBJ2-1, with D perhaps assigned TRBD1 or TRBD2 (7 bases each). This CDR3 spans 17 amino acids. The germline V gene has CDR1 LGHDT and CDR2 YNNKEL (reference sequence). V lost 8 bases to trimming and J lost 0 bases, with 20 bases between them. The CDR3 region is CASEQAGGDSSYNEQFF. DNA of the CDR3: TGTGCCAGCGAACAAGCAGGGGGGGATAGCTCCTACAATGAGCAGTTCTTC.

CDR3 DNA: TGTGCCAGCAGCTTGGTGAGAAGCGAGCAGTACTTC. This sequence encodes CASSLVRSEQYF. The rearrangement joins TRBV5-6 to TRBJ2-7; no reliable D call. From germline, CDR1 is SGHDT and CDR2 YYEEEE. V lost 0 bases, J lost 6 bases, and 7 bases lay in between. The length of the CDR3 is 12 residues. Together with reference TRBV5-6 and TRBJ2-7, the CDR3 gives the full variable domain: DAGVTQSPTHLIKTRGQQVTLRCSPKSGHDTVSWYQQALGQGPQFIFQYYEEEERQRGNFPDRFSGHQFPNYSSELNVNALLLGDSALYLCASSLVRSEQYFGPGTRLTVT.

For the CDR3, the DNA is TGTGCCAGCAGCCATGTTGATCAGCCCCAGCATTTT. It specifies CASSHVDQPQHF. J is TRBJ1-5 and V is TRBV11-2; no definite D call. V gave up 5 bases and J gave up 5 bases, with 7 bases separating them. Germline CDR1 is SGHAT and CDR2 is FQNNGV. The CDR3 sequence is 12 residues long.

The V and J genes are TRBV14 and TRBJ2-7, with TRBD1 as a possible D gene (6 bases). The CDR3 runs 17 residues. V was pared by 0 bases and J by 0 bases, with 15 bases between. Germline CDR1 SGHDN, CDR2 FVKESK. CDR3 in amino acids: CASSQDPDRPSSYEQYF. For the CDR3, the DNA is TGTGCCAGCAGCCAAGATCCCGACAGGCCGAGCTCCTACGAGCAGTACTTC.

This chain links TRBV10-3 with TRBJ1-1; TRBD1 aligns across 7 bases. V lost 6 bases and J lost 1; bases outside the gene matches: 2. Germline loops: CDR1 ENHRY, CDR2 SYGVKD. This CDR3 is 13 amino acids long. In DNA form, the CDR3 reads TGTGCCATCAGCAACAGGGGGAACACTGAAGCTTTCTTT. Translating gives CAISNRGNTEAFF.

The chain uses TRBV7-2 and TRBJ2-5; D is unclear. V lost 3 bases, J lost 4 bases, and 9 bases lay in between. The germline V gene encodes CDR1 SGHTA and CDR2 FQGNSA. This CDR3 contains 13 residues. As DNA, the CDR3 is TGTGCCAGCAGCTTTAAGGTCTCAGAGACCCAGTACTTC. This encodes CASSFKVSETQYF.

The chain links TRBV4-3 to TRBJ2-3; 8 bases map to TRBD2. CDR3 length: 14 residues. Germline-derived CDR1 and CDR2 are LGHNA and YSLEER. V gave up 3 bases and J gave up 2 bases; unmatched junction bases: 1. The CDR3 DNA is TGCGCCAGCAGCCATAGCGGGGTCACAGATACGCAGTATTTT. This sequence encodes CASSHSGVTDTQYF.

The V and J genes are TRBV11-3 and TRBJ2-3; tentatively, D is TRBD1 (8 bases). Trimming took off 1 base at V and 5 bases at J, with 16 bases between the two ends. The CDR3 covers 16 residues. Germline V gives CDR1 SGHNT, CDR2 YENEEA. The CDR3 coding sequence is TGTGCCAGCAGCTTAGGGCGGGGGACAGGCGAAGATACGCAGTATTTT. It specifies CASSLGRGTGEDTQYF.

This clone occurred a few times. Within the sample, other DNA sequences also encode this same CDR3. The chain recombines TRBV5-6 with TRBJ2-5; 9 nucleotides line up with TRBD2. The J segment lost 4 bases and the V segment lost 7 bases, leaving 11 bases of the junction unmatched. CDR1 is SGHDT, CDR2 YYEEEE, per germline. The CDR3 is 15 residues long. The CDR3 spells CASRGGAGGGETQYF. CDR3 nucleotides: TGTGCCAGCCGCGGGGGGGCCGGGGGGGGAGAGACCCAGTACTTC.

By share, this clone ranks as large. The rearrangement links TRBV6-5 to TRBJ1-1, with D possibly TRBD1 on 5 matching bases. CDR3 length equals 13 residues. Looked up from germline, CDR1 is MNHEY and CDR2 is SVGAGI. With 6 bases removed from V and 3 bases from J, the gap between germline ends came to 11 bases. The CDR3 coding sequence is TGTGCCAGCAGGGTGGGCAGGGACACTGAAGCTTTCTTT. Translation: CASRVGRDTEAFF.